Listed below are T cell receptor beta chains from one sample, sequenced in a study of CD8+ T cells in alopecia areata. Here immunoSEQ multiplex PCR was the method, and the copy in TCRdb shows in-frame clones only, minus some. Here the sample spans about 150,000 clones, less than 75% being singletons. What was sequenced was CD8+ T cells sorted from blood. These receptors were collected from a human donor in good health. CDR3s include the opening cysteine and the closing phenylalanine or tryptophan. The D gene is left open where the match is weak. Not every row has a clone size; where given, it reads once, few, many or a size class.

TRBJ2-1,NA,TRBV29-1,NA,TGCAGCGTTATCCCCGGTAGTCACAATGAGCAGTTCTTC,CSVIPGSHNEQFF
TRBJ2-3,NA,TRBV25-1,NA,TGTGCCAGCAGTGCCATAGATACGCAGTATTTT,CASSAIDTQYF
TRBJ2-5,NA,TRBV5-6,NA,TGCGCCAGCAGCTTGAGCGGCGGAGAGACCCAGTACTTC,CASSLSGGETQYF
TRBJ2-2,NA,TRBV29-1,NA,TGCAGCGTTGTGCGCAGCACCGGGGAGCTGTTTTTT,CSVVRSTGELFF
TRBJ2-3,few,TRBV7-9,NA,TGTGCCAGCAGCTTAGCTGCGTCAGATACGCAGTATTTT,CASSLAASDTQYF
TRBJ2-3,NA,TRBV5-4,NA,TGTGCCAGCAGGACGGAGGGCACAGATACGCAGTATTTT,CASRTEGTDTQYF
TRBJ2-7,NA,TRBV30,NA,TGTGCCTGGAGTCCGGCTGTGGCGGGTAGTGGGTACGAGCAGTACTTC,CAWSPAVAGSGYEQYF
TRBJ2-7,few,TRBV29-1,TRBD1,TGCAGCGTGAATGGGACAGGGGGCAACGAGCAGTACTTC,CSVNGTGGNEQYF
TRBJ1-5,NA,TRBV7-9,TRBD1,TGTGCCAGCAGCTTAGAGGGGGCCGGTCAGCCCCAGCATTTT,CASSLEGAGQPQHF
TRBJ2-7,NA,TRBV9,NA,TGTGCCAGCAGCACCTCAGGGAGGTACGAGCAGTACTTC,CASSTSGRYEQYF
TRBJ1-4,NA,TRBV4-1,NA,TGCGCCAGCAGCCAAGATAGGGACCTCCGAGAAAAACTGTTTTTT,CASSQDRDLREKLFF
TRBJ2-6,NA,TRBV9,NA,TGTGCCAGCAGCGTGAGAGGTTCTGGGGCCAACGTCCTGACTTTC,CASSVRGSGANVLTF
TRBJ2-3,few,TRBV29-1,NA,TGCAGCGTTATTAGGGATACGCAGTATTTT,CSVIRDTQYF
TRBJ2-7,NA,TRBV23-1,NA,TGCGCCAGCAGTGTGAGGCGGGATTACGAGCAGTACTTC,CASSVRRDYEQYF
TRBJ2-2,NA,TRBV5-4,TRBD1,TGTGCCAGCAGCTTCCCCCGCACCCGACAGGGGTCACCCGGGGAGCTGTTTTTT,CASSFPRTRQGSPGELFF
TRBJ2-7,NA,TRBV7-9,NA,TGTGCCAGCAGCTCTCCGAGGGTCGAGAGGGCGGACGAGCAGTACTTC,CASSSPRVERADEQYF
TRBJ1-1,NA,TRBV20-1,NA,TGCAGTGCTAGAGAAACGACTGAAGCTTTCTTT,CSARETTEAFF
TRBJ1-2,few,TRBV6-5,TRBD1,TGTGCCAGCAGGGGACAGGGGGCCTATGGCTACACCTTC,CASRGQGAYGYTF
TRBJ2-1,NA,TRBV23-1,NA,TGCGCCAGCAGTCAATCGTTCCGGGGCACGGAGTACAATGAGCAGTTCTTC,CASSQSFRGTEYNEQFF
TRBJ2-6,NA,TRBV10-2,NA,TGCGCCAGCGACAGCTCTGGGGCCAACGTCCTGACTTTC,CASDSSGANVLTF
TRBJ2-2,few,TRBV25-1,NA,TGTGCCAGCCACAGAAGCACCGGGGAGCTGTTTTTT,CASHRSTGELFF
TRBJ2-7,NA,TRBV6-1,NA,TGTGCCAGCACTTTGGGTGGGGGCTACGAGCAGTACTTC,CASTLGGGYEQYF
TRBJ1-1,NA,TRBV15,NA,TGTGCCACCAGTAGCCATACCTTCACTGAAGCTTTCTTT,CATSSHTFTEAFF